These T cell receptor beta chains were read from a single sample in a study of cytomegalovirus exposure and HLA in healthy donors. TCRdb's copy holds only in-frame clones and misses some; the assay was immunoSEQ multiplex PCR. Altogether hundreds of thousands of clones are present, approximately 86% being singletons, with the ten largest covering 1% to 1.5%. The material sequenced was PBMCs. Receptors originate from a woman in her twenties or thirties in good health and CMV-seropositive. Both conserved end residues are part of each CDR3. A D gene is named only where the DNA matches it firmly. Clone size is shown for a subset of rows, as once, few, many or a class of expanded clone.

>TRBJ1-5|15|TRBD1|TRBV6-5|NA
CASSYSQGADQPQHF
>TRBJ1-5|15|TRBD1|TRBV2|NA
CASSLQGAFRQPQHF
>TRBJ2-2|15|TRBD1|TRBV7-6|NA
CASGTDRGGTGELFF
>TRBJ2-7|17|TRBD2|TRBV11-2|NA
CASSLDLGGPSSYEQYF
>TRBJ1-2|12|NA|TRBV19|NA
CVKSGQNYGYTF
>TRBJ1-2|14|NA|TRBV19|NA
CASSTRPANYGYTF
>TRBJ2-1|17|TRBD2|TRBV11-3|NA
CASSLVFSGSAGNEQFF
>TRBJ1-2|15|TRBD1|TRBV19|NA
CASSNGTEVLGGYTF
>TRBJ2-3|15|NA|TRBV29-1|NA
CSVEADSGSTDTQYF
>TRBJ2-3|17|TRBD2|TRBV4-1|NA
CASSSRLGRAETDTQYF
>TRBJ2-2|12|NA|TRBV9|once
CASSPLNGELFF
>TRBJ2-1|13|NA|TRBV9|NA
CASSVDRHNEQFF
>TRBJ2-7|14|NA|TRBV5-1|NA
CASSVGGAEVVQYF
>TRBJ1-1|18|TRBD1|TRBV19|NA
CASSIARTGRGLATEAFF
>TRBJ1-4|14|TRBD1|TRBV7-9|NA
CASSLTGGDEKLFF
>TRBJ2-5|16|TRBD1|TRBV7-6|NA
CASSLEPGGYQETQYF
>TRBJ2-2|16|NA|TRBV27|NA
CASSLPQTGNTGELFF
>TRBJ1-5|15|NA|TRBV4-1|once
CASSQESGNNQPQHF
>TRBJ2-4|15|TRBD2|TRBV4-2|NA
CASSQGLAGRNIQYF
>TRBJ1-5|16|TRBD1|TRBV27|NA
CASSLLGQGLDQPQHF
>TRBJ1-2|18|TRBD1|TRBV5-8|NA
CASVGDRAKSRGNYGYTF
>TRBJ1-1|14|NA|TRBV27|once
CASSLRTVNTEAFF
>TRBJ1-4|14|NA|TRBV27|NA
CASSLGLNNEKLFF
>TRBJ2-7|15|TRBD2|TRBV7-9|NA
CATRGTSGAPYEQYF
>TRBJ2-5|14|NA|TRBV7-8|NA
CASSLVRGQETQYF
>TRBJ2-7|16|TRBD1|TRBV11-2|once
CASSLAPQGDIYEQYF
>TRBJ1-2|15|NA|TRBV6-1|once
CASSEALLVNYGYTF
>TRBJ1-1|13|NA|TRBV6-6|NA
CAISSRVNTEAFF
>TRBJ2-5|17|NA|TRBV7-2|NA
CASSFFGSGWYQETQYF
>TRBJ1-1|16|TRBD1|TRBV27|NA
CASSEDRTGMNTEAFF
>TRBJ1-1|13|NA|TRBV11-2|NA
CASSLGHLTEAFF
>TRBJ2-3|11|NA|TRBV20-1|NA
CSATLTDTQYF
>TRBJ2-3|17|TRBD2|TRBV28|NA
CASSLWTSGSVWDTQYF
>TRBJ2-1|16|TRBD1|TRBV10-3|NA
CAITTVVGQGADEQFF
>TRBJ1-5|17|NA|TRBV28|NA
CASSFSAAKRLNQPQHF
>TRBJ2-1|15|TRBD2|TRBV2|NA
CASSRSGSSYNEQFF
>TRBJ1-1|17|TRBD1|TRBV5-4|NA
CASSRQTGGARDTEAFF
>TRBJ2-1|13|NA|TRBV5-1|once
CASSLKLAGEQFF
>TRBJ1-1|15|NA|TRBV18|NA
CASSPGGPSNTEAFF
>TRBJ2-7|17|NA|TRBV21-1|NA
CASSKSRGSGRSYEQYF
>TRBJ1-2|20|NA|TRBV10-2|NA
CASSEAPYRRGGDANYGYTF
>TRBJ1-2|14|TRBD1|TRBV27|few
CASSSAGTAEGYTF
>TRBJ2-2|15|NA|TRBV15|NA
CATSRETGYTGELFF
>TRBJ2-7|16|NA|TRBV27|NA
CASQRGAAGLVQEQYF
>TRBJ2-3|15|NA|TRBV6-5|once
CASSSQGSITDTQYF
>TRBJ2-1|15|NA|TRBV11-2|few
CASSLAGSSYNEQFF
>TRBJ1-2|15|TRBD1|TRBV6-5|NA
CASRPGTGHNYGYTF
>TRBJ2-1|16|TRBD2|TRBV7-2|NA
CASSRTSGVWYNEQFF
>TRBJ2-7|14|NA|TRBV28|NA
CASSLTSISYEQYF
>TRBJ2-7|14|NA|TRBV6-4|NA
CASSDRAGASEQYF
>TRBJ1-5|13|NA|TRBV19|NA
CASSMAVNQPQHF
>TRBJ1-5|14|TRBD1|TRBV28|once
CASSPGTGHQPQHF
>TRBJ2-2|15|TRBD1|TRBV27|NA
CASSPGTENTGELFF
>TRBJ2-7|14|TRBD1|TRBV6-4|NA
CASSARGSIDEQYF
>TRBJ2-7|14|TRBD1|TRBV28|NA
CASGQMTGAYEQYF
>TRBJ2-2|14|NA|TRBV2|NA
CASSPLEATGELFF
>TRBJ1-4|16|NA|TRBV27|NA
CASSLYQLGAGEKLFF
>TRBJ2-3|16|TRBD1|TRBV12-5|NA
CASGRETGTGGDTQYF
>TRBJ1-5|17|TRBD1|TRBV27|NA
CASSKGTGSPNNQPQHF